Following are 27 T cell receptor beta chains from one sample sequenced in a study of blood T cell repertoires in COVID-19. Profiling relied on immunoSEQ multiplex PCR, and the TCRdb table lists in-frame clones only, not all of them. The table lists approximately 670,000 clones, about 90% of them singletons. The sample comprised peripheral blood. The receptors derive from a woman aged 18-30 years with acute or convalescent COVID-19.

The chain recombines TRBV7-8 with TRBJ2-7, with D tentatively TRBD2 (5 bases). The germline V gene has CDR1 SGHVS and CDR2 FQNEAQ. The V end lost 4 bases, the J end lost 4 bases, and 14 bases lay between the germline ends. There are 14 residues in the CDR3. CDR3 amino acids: CASSSTEGLYEQYF. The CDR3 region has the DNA TGTGCCAGCAGCTCGACCGAGGGCCTATACGAGCAGTACTTC.

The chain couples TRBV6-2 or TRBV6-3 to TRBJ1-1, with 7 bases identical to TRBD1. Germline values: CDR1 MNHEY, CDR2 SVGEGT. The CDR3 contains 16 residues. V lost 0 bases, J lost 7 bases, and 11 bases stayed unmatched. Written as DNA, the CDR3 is TGTGCCAGCAGTTACTCGAATTACAGGGGCACACTTGAAGCTTTCTTT. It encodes CASSYSNYRGTLEAFF.

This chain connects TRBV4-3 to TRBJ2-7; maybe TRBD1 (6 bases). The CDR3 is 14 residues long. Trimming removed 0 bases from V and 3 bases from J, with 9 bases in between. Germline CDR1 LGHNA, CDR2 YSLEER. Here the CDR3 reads CASSQDVRGYEQYF. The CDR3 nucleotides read TGCGCCAGCAGCCAAGACGTCAGGGGCTACGAGCAGTACTTC.

CDR3 nucleotide sequence: TGTGCCAGCAGCTTGTTACAGGGGAACACTGAAGCTTTCTTT. Encoded protein: CASSLLQGNTEAFF. The V and J genes are TRBV5-4 and TRBJ1-1; D might be TRBD1 (6 bases). This CDR3 has 14 residues. Trimming removed 1 base from V and 1 base from J, with 8 bases in between. CDR1 is SGHNT, CDR2 YYREEE, per germline (reference sequence).

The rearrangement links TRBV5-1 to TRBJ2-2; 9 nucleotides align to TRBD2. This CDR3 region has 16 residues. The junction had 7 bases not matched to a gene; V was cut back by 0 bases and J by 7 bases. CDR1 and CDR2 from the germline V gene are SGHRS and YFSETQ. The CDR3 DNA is TGCGCCAGCAGCTTGGAAGGCGGGGGGGCCCACGGGGAGCTGTTTTTT. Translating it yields CASSLEGGGAHGELFF.

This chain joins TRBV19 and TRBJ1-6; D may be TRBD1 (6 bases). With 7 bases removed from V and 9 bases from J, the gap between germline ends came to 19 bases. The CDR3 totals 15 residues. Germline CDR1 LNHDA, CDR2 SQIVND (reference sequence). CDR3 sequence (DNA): TGTGCCAGTAACCCAGGGGCTAGAGGGGTTTCACCCCTCCACTTT. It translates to CASNPGARGVSPLHF. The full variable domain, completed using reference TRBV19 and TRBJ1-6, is DGGITQSPKYLFRKEGQNVTLSCEQNLNHDAMYWYRQDPGQGLRLIYYSQIVNDFQKGDIAEGYSVSREKKESFPLTVTSAQKNPTAFYLCASNPGARGVSPLHFGNGTRLTVT.

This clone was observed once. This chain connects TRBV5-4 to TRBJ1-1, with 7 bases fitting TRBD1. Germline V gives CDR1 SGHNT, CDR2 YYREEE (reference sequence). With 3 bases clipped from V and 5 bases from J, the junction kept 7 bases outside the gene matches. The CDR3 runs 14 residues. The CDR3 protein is CASSWVPGGTEAFF. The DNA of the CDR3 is TGTGCCAGCAGCTGGGTCCCAGGGGGGACTGAAGCTTTCTTT.

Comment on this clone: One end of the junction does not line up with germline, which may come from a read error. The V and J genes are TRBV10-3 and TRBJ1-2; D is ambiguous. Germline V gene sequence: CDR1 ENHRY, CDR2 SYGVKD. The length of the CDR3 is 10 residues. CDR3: CAISESASIF. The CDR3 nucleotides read TGTGCCATCAGTGAGTCAGCCTCTATCTTC.

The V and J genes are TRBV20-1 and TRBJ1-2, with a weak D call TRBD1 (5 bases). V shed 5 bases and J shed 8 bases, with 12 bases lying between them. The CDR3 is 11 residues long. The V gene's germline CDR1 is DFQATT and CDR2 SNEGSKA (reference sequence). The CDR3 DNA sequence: TGCAGTGCTGAAAGGGGCCAGGGCTACACCTTC. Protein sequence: CSAERGQGYTF.

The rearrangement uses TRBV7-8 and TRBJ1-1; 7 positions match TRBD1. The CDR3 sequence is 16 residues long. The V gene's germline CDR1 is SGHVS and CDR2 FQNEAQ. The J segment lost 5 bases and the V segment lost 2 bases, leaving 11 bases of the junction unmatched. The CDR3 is CASSLRSPGGRTEAFF. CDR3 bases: TGTGCCAGCAGCTTACGTTCGCCAGGGGGACGGACTGAAGCTTTCTTT.

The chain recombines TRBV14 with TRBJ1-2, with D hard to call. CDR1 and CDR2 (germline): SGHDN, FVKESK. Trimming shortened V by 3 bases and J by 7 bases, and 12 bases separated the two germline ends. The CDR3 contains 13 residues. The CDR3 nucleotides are TGTGCCAGCAGCCAGGGTCGGGTGGGTGGCTACACCTTC. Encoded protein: CASSQGRVGGYTF.

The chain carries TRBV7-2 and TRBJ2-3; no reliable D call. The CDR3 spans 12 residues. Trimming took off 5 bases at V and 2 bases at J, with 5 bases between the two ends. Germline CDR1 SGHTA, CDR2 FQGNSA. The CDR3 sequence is CASSPNTDTQYF. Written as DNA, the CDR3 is TGTGCCAGCAGCCCCAACACAGATACGCAGTATTTT.

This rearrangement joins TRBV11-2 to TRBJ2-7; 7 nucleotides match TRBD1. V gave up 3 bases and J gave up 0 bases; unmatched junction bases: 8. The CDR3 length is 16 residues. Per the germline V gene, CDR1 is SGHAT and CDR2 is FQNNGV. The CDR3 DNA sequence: TGTGCCAGCAGCTTCTACAGGGGACCACTCTCCTACGAGCAGTACTTC. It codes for CASSFYRGPLSYEQYF.

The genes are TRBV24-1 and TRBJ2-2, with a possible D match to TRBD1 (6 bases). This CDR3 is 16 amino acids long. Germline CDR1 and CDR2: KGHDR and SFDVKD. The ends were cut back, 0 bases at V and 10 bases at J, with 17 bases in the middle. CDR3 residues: CATSDLGDRRLEELFF. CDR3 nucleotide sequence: TGTGCCACCAGTGATTTGGGTGACAGGCGCTTGGAGGAGCTGTTTTTT.

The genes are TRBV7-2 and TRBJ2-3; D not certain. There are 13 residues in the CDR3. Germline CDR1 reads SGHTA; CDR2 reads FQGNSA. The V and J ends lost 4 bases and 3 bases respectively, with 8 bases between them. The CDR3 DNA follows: TGTGCCAGCAGCTCTAAACAGACAGATACGCAGTATTTT. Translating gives CASSSKQTDTQYF.

CDR3 in amino acids: CAIGVGLAGGQETQYF. The CDR3 region has the DNA TGTGCCATCGGCGTCGGGCTAGCGGGGGGGCAGGAGACCCAGTACTTC. This sequence joins TRBV10-3 and TRBJ2-5; 12 bases align to TRBD2. The CDR3 consists of 16 residues. The germline gives CDR1 ENHRY, CDR2 SYGVKD. V shed 8 bases, J shed 5 bases, and the junction held 12 bases outside the gene matches.

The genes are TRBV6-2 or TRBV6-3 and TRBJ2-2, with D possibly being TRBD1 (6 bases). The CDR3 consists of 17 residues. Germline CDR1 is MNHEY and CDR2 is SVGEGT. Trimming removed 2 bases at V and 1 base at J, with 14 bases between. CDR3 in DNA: TGTGCCAGCAGTTACCAGTTTATGGACAGGAACACCGGGGAGCTGTTTTTT. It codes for CASSYQFMDRNTGELFF.

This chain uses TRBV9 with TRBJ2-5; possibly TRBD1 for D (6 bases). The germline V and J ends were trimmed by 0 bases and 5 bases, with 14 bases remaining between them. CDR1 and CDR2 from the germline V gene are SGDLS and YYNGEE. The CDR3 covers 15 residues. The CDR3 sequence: CASSVGTRGGETQYF. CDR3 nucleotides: TGTGCCAGCAGCGTAGGGACCAGGGGTGGGGAGACCCAGTACTTC.

The CDR3 DNA reads as TGTGCCAGCAGCTTAGGTCAGGGTCCCTATGGCTACACCTTC. Translated, it gives CASSLGQGPYGYTF. V gene TRBV11-2 combines with J gene TRBJ1-2; possible D gene TRBD1, 5 bases. V was pared by 1 base and J by 4 bases, with 10 bases between. Germline CDR1 and CDR2: SGHAT and FQNNGV. This CDR3 contains 14 residues.

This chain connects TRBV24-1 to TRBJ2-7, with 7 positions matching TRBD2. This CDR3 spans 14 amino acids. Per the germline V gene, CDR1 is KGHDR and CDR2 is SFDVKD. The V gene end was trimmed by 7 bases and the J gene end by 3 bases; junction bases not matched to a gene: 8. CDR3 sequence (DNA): TGTGCCACCAGCCTGGGGGGGGTTGACTACGAGCAGTACTTC. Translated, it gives CATSLGGVDYEQYF.

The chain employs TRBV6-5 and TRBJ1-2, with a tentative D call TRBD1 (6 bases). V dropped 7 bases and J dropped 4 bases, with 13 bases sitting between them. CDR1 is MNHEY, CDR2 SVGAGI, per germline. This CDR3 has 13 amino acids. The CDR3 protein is CASTQGTPYGYTF. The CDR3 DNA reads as TGTGCCAGCACCCAAGGGACACCCTATGGCTACACCTTC.

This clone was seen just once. CDR3 sequence reads: CASSSSGGADEQFF. DNA for the CDR3: TGTGCCAGCAGCAGTAGCGGGGGGGCAGATGAGCAGTTCTTC. This chain joins TRBV9 and TRBJ2-1; 11 bases match TRBD2. J was trimmed by 8 bases and V by 4 bases; bases with no gene match: 5. This CDR3 contains 14 residues. Germline CDR1 reads SGDLS; CDR2 reads YYNGEE.

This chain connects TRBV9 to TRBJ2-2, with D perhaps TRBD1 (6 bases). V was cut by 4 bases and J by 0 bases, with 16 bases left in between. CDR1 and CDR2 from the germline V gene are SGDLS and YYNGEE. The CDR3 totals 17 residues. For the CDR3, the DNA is TGTGCCAGCAGCACAAACCGGGACACTTCGAACACCGGGGAGCTGTTTTTT. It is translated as CASSTNRDTSNTGELFF.

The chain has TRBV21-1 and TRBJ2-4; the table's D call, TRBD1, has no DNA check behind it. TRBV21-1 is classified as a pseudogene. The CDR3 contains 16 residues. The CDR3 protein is CASSKVKWLAKNIQYF. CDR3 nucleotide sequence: TGTGCCAGCAGCAAAGTCAAGTGGCTAGCCAAAAACATTCAGTACTTC.

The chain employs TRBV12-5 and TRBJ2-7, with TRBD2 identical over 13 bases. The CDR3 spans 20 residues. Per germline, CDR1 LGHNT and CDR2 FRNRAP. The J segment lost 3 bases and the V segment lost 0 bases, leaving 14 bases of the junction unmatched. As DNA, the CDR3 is TGTGCTAGTGGTTTGGTCCTTCCGGGACTAGCGGGGCGTGGGGGCTACGAGCAGTACTTC. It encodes CASGLVLPGLAGRGGYEQYF.

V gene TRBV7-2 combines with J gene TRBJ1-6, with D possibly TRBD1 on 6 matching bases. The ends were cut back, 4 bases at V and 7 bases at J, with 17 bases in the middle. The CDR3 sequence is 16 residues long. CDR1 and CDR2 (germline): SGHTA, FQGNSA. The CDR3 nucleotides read TGTGCCAGCAGCTCCGTCCAGAGGACAGAAAATTCACCCCTCCACTTT. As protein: CASSSVQRTENSPLHF.

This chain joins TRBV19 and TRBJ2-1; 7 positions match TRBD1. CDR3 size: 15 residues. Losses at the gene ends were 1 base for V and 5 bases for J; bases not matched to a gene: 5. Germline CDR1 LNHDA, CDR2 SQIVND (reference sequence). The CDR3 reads CASSIVGTVNNEQFF. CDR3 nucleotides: TGTGCCAGTAGTATAGTAGGGACAGTTAACAATGAGCAGTTCTTC. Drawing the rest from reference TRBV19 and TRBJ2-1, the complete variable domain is DGGITQSPKYLFRKEGQNVTLSCEQNLNHDAMYWYRQDPGQGLRLIYYSQIVNDFQKGDIAEGYSVSREKKESFPLTVTSAQKNPTAFYLCASSIVGTVNNEQFFGPGTRLTVL.